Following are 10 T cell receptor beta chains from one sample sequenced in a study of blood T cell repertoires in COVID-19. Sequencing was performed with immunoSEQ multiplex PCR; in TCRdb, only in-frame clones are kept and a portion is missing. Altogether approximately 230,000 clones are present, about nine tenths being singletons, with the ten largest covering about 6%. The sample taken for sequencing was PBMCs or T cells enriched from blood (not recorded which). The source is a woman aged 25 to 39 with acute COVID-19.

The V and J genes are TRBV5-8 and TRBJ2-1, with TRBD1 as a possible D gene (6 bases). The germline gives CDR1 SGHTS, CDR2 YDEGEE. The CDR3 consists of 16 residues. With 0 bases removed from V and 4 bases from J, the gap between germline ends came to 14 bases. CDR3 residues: CASSLVGTLRYNEQFF. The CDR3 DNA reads TGTGCCAGCAGCTTGGTAGGGACACTGAGGTACAATGAGCAGTTCTTC.

The CDR3 loop is CASSSGSRVGYTF. CDR3 nucleotides: TGTGCCAGCAGCTCCGGGTCGAGGGTGGGCTACACCTTC. The chain employs TRBV3-1 (or the pseudogene TRBV3-2) and TRBJ1-2; unclear D gene. With 5 bases removed from V and 8 bases from J, the gap between germline ends came to 15 bases. The CDR3 contains 13 residues. CDR1 is LGHDT, CDR2 YNNKEL, per germline (reference sequence).

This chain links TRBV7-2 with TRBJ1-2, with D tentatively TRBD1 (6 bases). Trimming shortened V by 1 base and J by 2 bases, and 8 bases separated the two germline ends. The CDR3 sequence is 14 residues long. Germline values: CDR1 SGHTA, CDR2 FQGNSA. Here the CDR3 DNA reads TGTGCCAGCAGCTTAGTTACAGGGAACTATGGCTACACCTTC. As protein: CASSLVTGNYGYTF.

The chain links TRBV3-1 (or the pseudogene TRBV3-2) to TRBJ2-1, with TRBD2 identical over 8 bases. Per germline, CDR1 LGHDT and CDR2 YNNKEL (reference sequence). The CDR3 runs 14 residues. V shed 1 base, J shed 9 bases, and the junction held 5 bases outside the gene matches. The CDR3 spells CASSQVAGNGEQFF. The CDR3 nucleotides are TGTGCCAGCAGCCAAGTAGCGGGAAACGGTGAGCAGTTCTTC.

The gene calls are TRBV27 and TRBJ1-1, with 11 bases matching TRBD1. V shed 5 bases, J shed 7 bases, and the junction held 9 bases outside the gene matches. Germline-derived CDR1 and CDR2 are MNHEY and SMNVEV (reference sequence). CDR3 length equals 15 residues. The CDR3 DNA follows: TGTGCCAGCAGTCGTGGGACAGGGGGGTCCAATGAAGCTTTCTTT. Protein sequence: CASSRGTGGSNEAFF.

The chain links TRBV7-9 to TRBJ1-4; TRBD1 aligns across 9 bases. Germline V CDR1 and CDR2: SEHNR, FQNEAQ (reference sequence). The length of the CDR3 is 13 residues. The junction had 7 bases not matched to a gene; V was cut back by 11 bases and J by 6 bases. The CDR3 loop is CAFPGQGDEKLFF. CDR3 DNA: TGTGCCTTTCCGGGACAGGGCGATGAAAAACTGTTTTTT.

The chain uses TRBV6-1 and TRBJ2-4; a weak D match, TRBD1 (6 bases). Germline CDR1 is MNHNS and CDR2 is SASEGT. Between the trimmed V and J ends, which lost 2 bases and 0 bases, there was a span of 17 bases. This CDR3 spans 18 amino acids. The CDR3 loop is CASSERTGRGLAKNIQYF. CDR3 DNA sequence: TGTGCCAGCAGTGAAAGAACAGGGAGAGGGCTAGCCAAAAACATTCAGTACTTC.

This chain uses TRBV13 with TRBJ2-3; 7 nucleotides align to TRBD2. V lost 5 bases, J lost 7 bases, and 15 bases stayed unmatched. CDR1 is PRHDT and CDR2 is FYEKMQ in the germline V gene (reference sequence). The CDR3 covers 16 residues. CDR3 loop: CASSQTGLEGHYTQYF. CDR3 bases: TGTGCCAGCAGCCAAACCGGACTAGAAGGGCACTATACGCAGTATTTT.

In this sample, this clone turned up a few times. The CDR3 coding sequence is TGCGCCAGCAGTGAAAACAGTGTAGGTCAGCCCCAGCATTTT. Translating it yields CASSENSVGQPQHF. The chain joins TRBV10-1 to TRBJ1-5, with unresolved D. CDR3 length equals 14 residues. The V gene lost 3 bases and the J gene lost 6 bases, with 12 bases spanning the gap. Germline V gives CDR1 WNHNN, CDR2 SYGVQD (reference sequence).

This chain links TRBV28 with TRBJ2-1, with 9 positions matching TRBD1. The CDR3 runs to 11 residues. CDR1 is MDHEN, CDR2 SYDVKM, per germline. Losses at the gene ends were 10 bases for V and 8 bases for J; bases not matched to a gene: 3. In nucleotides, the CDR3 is TGTGCCACGGGACAGGGCGATGAGCAGTTCTTC. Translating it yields CATGQGDEQFF.